This T cell receptor (beta chain) was profiled in a study of shared clonotypes between healthy human individuals. Study in general: The cohort comprised a couple of women and a few men. Their ages spanned 18 to 49 years.

Terminally differentiated effector memory CD45RA+ cells were excluded by CCR7 positive selection of CD45RO-negative cells. As regards this clone: The antigen is unknown.

General observations from the study: The sharing of about 5% of naive CD4 clonotypes was seen across several donors. The authors expected sequencing depth to affect clonotype sharing among donors.

Researchers divided each subset's genomic DNA evenly across several immunoSEQ plates. Profiling relied on immunoSEQ multiplex PCR, and the TCRdb table lists in-frame clones only, not all of them. The top ten clones hold 20% to 30% of a sample with 750,000 to 1,000,000 clones, 80% to 95% of them seen once. The germline V gene has CDR1 LNHDA and CDR2 SQIVND (reference sequence). V lost 7 bases and J 2 bases, leaving 18 bases between the germline ends. The CDR3 spans 15 residues. This TCR was recovered from a young man in good health. The chain couples TRBV19 to TRBJ2-7; tentative D call: TRBD2 (5 bases). The specimen was naive CD8+ T cells sorted from blood. CDR3 loop: CASTPGPSLTYEQYF. CDR3 bases: TGTGCCAGTACCCCCGGGCCTAGCCTTACCTACGAGCAGTACTTC.